What follows are 5 T cell receptor beta chains derived from one specimen sequenced in a study of Ad26.COV2.S vaccination and SARS-CoV-2 variants. The treatment is: about 20 received Ad26.COV2.S at low or high dose, single or two shots; roughly five received placebo; per-sample allocation not given. The samples date from day 63 after the first vaccine or placebo injection. The protocol was immunoSEQ multiplex PCR, while the TCRdb copy is restricted to in-frame clones and leaves out a portion. The sample has a few hundred thousand clones; roughly 87% are singletons. Source: peripheral blood, taken in a trial of Ad26.COV2.S vaccine versus placebo. These receptors all come from a person aged 18-65 years who received the Ad26.COV2.S COVID-19 vaccine or a placebo.

A note on this clone: The germline gene is not matched at one end of the junction; a read error may be the cause. This chain joins TRBV7-9 and TRBJ2-5, with 13 bases that match TRBD2. Looked up from germline, CDR1 is SEHNR and CDR2 is FQNEAQ (reference sequence). The CDR3 sequence is 14 residues long. In DNA, the CDR3 is TGTGCCAGCAGCTTAGGGACTAGCGGGGGCCCCCCGCACTTC. It specifies CASSLGTSGGPPHF.

The V gene is TRBV5-1, the J gene TRBJ2-7, with 7 bases identical to TRBD2. V shed 5 bases and J 6 bases; nucleotides not matched to a gene: 2. CDR3 length: 11 residues. Germline-derived CDR1 and CDR2 are SGHRS and YFSETQ. This CDR3 reads CASRGEGEQYF. CDR3 DNA sequence: TGCGCCAGCAGGGGGGAGGGCGAGCAGTACTTC.

V gene TRBV5-6 combines with J gene TRBJ1-2; possibly TRBD1 for D (6 bases). The V gene's germline CDR1 is SGHDT and CDR2 YYEEEE. Trimming left V 0 bases short and J 3 bases short, with 15 bases between. This CDR3 is 16 amino acids long. CDR3 sequence (DNA): TGTGCCAGCAGCTTGGCCGTTGACAGGTTTGACTATGGCTACACCTTC. Residues: CASSLAVDRFDYGYTF.

The J gene is TRBJ2-5, the V gene TRBV6-4; 7 bases align to TRBD2. J gave up 3 bases and V 2 bases, and 21 bases lay outside the gene matches. CDR1 and CDR2 (germline): MRHNA, SNTAGT. The CDR3 covers 20 residues. The chain's CDR3 is CASSDRDRVRGERGEETQYF. The CDR3 nucleotides are TGTGCCAGCAGTGACCGGGATCGAGTTCGGGGAGAGCGGGGCGAAGAGACCCAGTACTTC.

The V call is TRBV24-1, the J call TRBJ2-2; possibly TRBD2 for D (5 bases). Between the trimmed V and J ends, which lost 3 bases and 1 base, there was a span of 5 bases. Germline V gives CDR1 KGHDR, CDR2 SFDVKD. This CDR3 contains 14 residues. Written as DNA, the CDR3 is TGTGCCACCAGTGATGAGGGGAACACCGGGGAGCTGTTTTTT. Translation: CATSDEGNTGELFF.